This T cell receptor (beta chain) was recorded in a study of radiation and T cells in renal cell carcinoma. Study-wide results and limits: No pretreatment tumor biopsies were available for baseline clonotypes.

This clone was seen just once. Its antigen is undetermined. The data were produced by immunoSEQ multiplex PCR, yet TCRdb's version contains in-frame clones alone and is incomplete. The table lists about 130,000 clones, 70% to 90% of them singletons. The V gene lost 5 bases and the J gene lost 2 bases, with 21 bases spanning the gap. Looked up from germline, CDR1 is SQVTM and CDR2 is ANQGSEA. The length of the CDR3 is 16 residues. Noted time point: baseline pretreatment blood. The treatment: 15 Gy SBRT to primary tumor, nephrectomy 4 weeks later. Radiation-treated patients gave blood at baseline, week 2 and week 4. The patient's renal cell carcinoma had clear cell pathology.

The rearrangement joins TRBV29-1 to TRBJ1-1, with D perhaps matching TRBD1 (5 bases). The TCR was taken from a woman aged 50 to 60 with renal cell carcinoma. This specimen was blood, taken from a patient whose treatment included radiotherapy and nephrectomy. CDR3 bases: TGCAGCGTTAAAACTCCTTCGGGACGAGGAAACACTGAAGCTTTCTTT. It translates to CSVKTPSGRGNTEAFF.